These 21 T cell receptor beta chains came from one sample sequenced in a study of T-cell memory formation after mild COVID-19. MiXCR was run by TCRdb on the 5' RACE reads, yielding one entry per CDR3 protein. Among under 35,000 distinct CDR3 sequences listed, just under 7.5% were seen once. The sample consisted of PBMCs or a T cell subset sorted from them (not recorded which). Every receptor here comes from an adult woman who had mild COVID-19 (a few samples of this study predate the infection). Cell type and time point are not known.

Only a few counts were recorded for this clonotype. The genes are TRBV6-6 and TRBJ2-7; 8 bases agree with TRBD2. The J segment lost 6 bases and the V segment lost 0 bases, leaving 13 bases of the junction unmatched. CDR1 is MNHNY, CDR2 SVGAGI, per germline (reference sequence). The CDR3 spans 17 residues. CDR3 coding DNA: TGTGCCAGCAGTTACTCGTTACTAGCGGCCTTGGGAGGCGAGCAGTACTTC. Its protein is CASSYSLLAALGGEQYF.

This clonotype has ten or more counts. The rearrangement uses TRBV7-9 and TRBJ2-1; D not resolved. V lost 1 base, J lost 2 bases, and 3 bases lay in between. This CDR3 is built from 13 residues. Germline assignment: CDR1 SEHNR and CDR2 FQNEAQ (reference sequence). The CDR3 is CASSLDTYNEQFF. CDR3 DNA: TGTGCCAGCAGCTTAGATACCTACAATGAGCAGTTCTTC.

This clonotype was seen repeatedly, ten times or more. This chain joins TRBV12-3 or TRBV12-4 and TRBJ2-7; no clear D gene. Trimming stripped 7 bases from V and 0 bases from J, with 10 bases between. The CDR3 spans 13 residues. DNA of the CDR3: TGTGCCAGCAACCGGTTTGGCTCCTACGAGCAGTACTTC. It is translated as CASNRFGSYEQYF.

V usage is TRBV7-9 and J usage is TRBJ2-3; no definite D call. CDR1 and CDR2 from the germline V gene are SEHNR and FQNEAQ (reference sequence). This CDR3 is built from 16 residues. V lost 2 bases to trimming and J lost 2 bases, with 14 bases between them. CDR3 residues: CASSLLTLVYTDTQYF. The CDR3 DNA reads as TGTGCCAGCAGCTTACTGACACTCGTTTACACAGATACGCAGTATTTT.

This clonotype was recorded many times. CDR3 residues: CASSETTGNYGYTF. CDR3 sequence (DNA): TGCGCCAGCAGTGAGACGACAGGGAACTATGGCTACACCTTC. The chain has TRBV10-2 and TRBJ1-2, with 7 positions matching TRBD1. Germline V gene lookup returns CDR1 WSHSY and CDR2 SAAADI. V dropped 2 bases and J dropped 2; count of bases not matched to a gene: 2. The CDR3 contains 14 residues.

This clonotype was observed many times. V is TRBV7-2 and J is TRBJ1-4; possible D gene TRBD1, 5 bases. The germline V gene encodes CDR1 SGHTA and CDR2 FQGNSA. The CDR3 totals 15 residues. Trimming stripped 5 bases from V and 3 bases from J, with 13 bases between. The CDR3 here is CASSPQTGPNEKLFF. CDR3 DNA: TGTGCCAGCAGCCCACAGACGGGGCCTAATGAAAAACTGTTTTTT.

The sample holds many counts of this clonotype. V and J are TRBV20-1 and TRBJ1-6, with 7 nucleotides matching TRBD1. Germline values: CDR1 DFQATT, CDR2 SNEGSKA (reference sequence). CDR3 length: 13 residues. V lost 5 bases, J lost 9 bases, and 7 bases stayed unmatched. In DNA, the CDR3 is TGCAGTGCTTGGGACAGTCGGAGTTCACCCCTCCACTTT. Translated, it gives CSAWDSRSSPLHF.

This clonotype has at least ten counts. The chain combines TRBV6-6 with TRBJ2-2; D not certain. V lost 6 bases to trimming and J lost 6 bases, with 11 bases between them. Germline V lookup: CDR1 MNHNY, CDR2 SVGAGI (reference sequence). CDR3 length: 13 amino acids. CDR3 amino acids: CASSPLNPGELFF. Written as DNA, the CDR3 is TGTGCCAGCAGCCCCCTAAATCCCGGGGAGCTGTTTTTT.

This clonotype was seen many times. This sequence joins TRBV5-1 and TRBJ2-1, with D maybe TRBD2 (5 bases). The CDR3 is made up of 13 amino acids. V lost 0 bases and J 10 bases, leaving 11 bases between the germline ends. Germline V gives CDR1 SGHRS, CDR2 YFSETQ. The CDR3 DNA follows: TGCGCCAGCAGCTTGGGGGAGACCCCCGAGCAGTTCTTC. Translation: CASSLGETPEQFF.

This clonotype was seen ten or more times. The chain has TRBV20-1 and TRBJ2-1; D possibly matches TRBD1 or TRBD2 (5 bases each). Germline loops: CDR1 DFQATT, CDR2 SNEGSKA (reference sequence). The CDR3 has 13 amino acids. Trimming removed 3 bases from V and 4 bases from J, with 10 bases in between. This CDR3 is CSASPGTYNEQFF. The CDR3 coding sequence is TGCAGTGCTAGTCCCGGGACGTACAATGAGCAGTTCTTC.

At least ten counts were recorded for this clonotype. This sequence joins TRBV7-2 and TRBJ2-1; D possibly corresponds to TRBD1 (6 bases). V dropped 2 bases and J dropped 9 bases, with 11 bases sitting between them. Germline CDR1 is SGHTA and CDR2 is FQGNSA. The CDR3 covers 13 residues. The CDR3, as DNA: TGTGCCAGCAGCTTAACAGGGTATTCTGAGCAGTTCTTC. Its translation: CASSLTGYSEQFF.

In DNA form, the CDR3 reads TGTGCCAGCAGTTTAGTTAGCTCCTACAATGAGCAGTTCTTC. Its protein product is CASSLVSSYNEQFF. The genes are TRBV12-3 or TRBV12-4 and TRBJ2-1; D remains ambiguous. The CDR3 has 14 residues. The V gene lost 1 base and the J gene lost 0 bases, with 4 bases spanning the gap.

The table lists this clonotype with many counts. V gene TRBV6-5 combines with J gene TRBJ2-7, with D possibly being TRBD2 (6 bases). V was shortened by 0 bases and J by 4 bases, with 19 bases between the two germline ends. CDR1 and CDR2 from the germline V gene are MNHEY and SVGAGI. CDR3 size: 17 residues. The CDR3 spells CASSYSTRDILLYEQYF. In DNA, the CDR3 is TGTGCCAGCAGTTACTCGACGCGGGATATTCTTCTGTACGAGCAGTACTTC.

This clonotype was counted ten times or more. This chain joins TRBV7-8 and TRBJ2-7; 11 positions match TRBD1. The CDR3 length is 17 residues. V shed 3 bases, J shed 2 bases, and the junction held 9 bases outside the gene matches. Germline V gene lookup returns CDR1 SGHVS and CDR2 FQNEAQ. CDR3 sequence: CASSLDRGPIGAYEQYF. CDR3 DNA: TGTGCCAGCAGCTTGGACAGGGGGCCCATAGGGGCCTACGAGCAGTACTTC.

In its sample, this clonotype was seen many times. The gene calls are TRBV24-1 and TRBJ2-1, with D possibly being TRBD2 (5 bases). Trimming shortened V by 5 bases and J by 0 bases, and 13 bases separated the two germline ends. CDR3 size: 16 residues. CDR1 and CDR2 from the germline V gene are KGHDR and SFDVKD. The CDR3 DNA is TGTGCCACCAGTGCCCCGGACTCCTCCTCCTACAATGAGCAGTTCTTC. This sequence encodes CATSAPDSSSYNEQFF.

This clonotype was observed many times. The V and J genes are TRBV5-1 and TRBJ2-7; TRBD1 is a possible D gene (5 bases). Deletions cut 1 base from V and 3 bases from J, with 14 bases between. The CDR3 covers 15 residues. CDR1 is SGHRS and CDR2 is YFSETQ in the germline V gene. The CDR3 region has the DNA TGCGCCAGCAGCTTGCTTTCGACAGCTGACTACGAGCAGTACTTC. It is translated as CASSLLSTADYEQYF.

Many counts were recorded for this clonotype. This sequence joins TRBV27 and TRBJ1-5; possible D gene TRBD1, 6 bases. This CDR3 spans 15 amino acids. V lost 4 bases, J lost 5 bases, and 15 bases lay in between. Germline values: CDR1 MNHEY, CDR2 SMNVEV (reference sequence). CDR3: CASSSTGLNYQPQHF. Here the CDR3 DNA reads TGTGCCAGCAGTTCGACAGGCCTAAATTATCAGCCCCAGCATTTT.

This clonotype was recorded many times. This chain uses TRBV2 with TRBJ2-1, with D perhaps TRBD1 (6 bases). The germline V gene encodes CDR1 SNHLY and CDR2 FYNNEI. V was trimmed by 7 bases and J by 12 bases, leaving 22 bases between them. The CDR3 has 14 residues. The CDR3 nucleotides are TGTGCCAGCATAGTAAGCGGCCCCCTACAGGGGCAGTTCTTC. Translation gives CASIVSGPLQGQFF. The variable domain in full, completed from reference TRBV2 and TRBJ2-1, reads EPEVTQTPSHQVTQMGQEVILRCVPISNHLYFYWYRQILGQKVEFLVSFYNNEISEKSEIFDDQFSVERPDGSNFTLKIRSTKLEDSAMYFCASIVSGPLQGQFFGPGTRLTVL.

V gene TRBV12-3 or TRBV12-4 combines with J gene TRBJ1-3, with TRBD1 as a possible D gene (6 bases). Trimming stripped 3 bases from V and 1 base from J, with 7 bases between. CDR3 length: 14 amino acids. The CDR3: CASSFTGSGNTIYF. The CDR3 nucleotides read TGTGCCAGCAGTTTTACAGGGTCTGGAAACACCATATATTTT.

This clonotype came up many times. This chain joins TRBV6-5 and TRBJ1-1, with D maybe TRBD1 (5 bases). This CDR3 is built from 15 residues. V gave up 0 bases and J gave up 2 bases, with 10 bases separating them. The V gene's germline CDR1 is MNHEY and CDR2 SVGAGI. This CDR3 is CASSYSGAINTEAFF. The CDR3 DNA follows: TGTGCCAGCAGTTACTCCGGGGCCATCAACACTGAAGCTTTCTTT.

This clonotype came up many times. CDR3 region: CASSLTAGDYNEQFF. For the CDR3, the DNA is TGTGCCAGCAGTTTGACGGCGGGAGACTACAATGAGCAGTTCTTC. V and J are TRBV12-3 or TRBV12-4 and TRBJ2-1; 7 bases fit TRBD2. This CDR3 has 15 amino acids. The V segment lost 3 bases and the J segment 3 bases; nucleotides outside the gene matches: 5.